Shown below are 24 T cell receptor beta chains from a single sample sequenced in a study of beta chain features in type 1 diabetes. Every isolated RNA sample was fully reverse transcribed, so sequencing captured expressed TCRB transcripts. TCRdb keeps only in-frame clones here, not all; method: immunoSEQ multiplex PCR. The table lists about 620,000 clones, about 14% of them singletons, with more than 0.08% in the top ten. The sample taken for sequencing was naive CD4+ T cells from blood. These receptors were taken from a man between 18 and 29 years old in good health.

The chain joins TRBV7-3 to TRBJ2-1; 10 positions match TRBD1. Germline CDR1 reads SGHTA; CDR2 reads FQGTGA. This CDR3 contains 17 residues. J gave up 7 bases and V 0 bases, and 9 bases lay outside the gene matches. CDR3 coding DNA: TGTGCCAGCAGCTTAACGTTTGGGACAGGGGTATGGAATGAGCAGTTCTTC. Translating it yields CASSLTFGTGVWNEQFF.

This clone was detected only a few times. CDR3 nucleotide sequence: TGTGCCAGCAGCATGGGACAGGGGAACACCGGGGAGCTGTTTTTT. This gives the protein CASSMGQGNTGELFF. V and J are TRBV4-2 and TRBJ2-2, with 9 bases lining up with TRBD1. The length of the CDR3 is 15 residues. Germline CDR1 and CDR2: LGHNA and YNFKEQ. V lost 5 bases and J lost 1; bases outside the gene matches: 2.

This clone was seen more than once but under ten times. The rearrangement links TRBV27 to TRBJ1-6; the match to TRBD1 covers 10 bases. This CDR3 is 15 amino acids long. Looked up from germline, CDR1 is MNHEY and CDR2 is SMNVEV (reference sequence). Trimming took 7 bases from V and 8 from J; bases not matched to a gene: 8. CDR3: CASTPGTGADSPLHF. The CDR3 region has the DNA TGTGCCAGCACTCCCGGGACAGGGGCGGATTCACCCCTCCACTTT.

The chain uses TRBV10-3 and TRBJ2-7; weak D call: TRBD2 (6 bases). V shed 9 bases and J shed 2 bases, with 20 bases lying between them. The V gene's germline CDR1 is ENHRY and CDR2 SYGVKD. The length of the CDR3 is 15 residues. The DNA of the CDR3 is TGTGCCATTTCTCACGACCAGCGGGTCACCTACGAGCAGTACTTC. Protein product: CAISHDQRVTYEQYF.

The table lists this clone with a few counts. Additional DNA sequences in this sample encode the identical CDR3. The rearrangement joins TRBV7-2 to TRBJ2-3; D is unclear. Trimming cost V 4 bases and J 1 base, with 3 bases left between them. The CDR3 has 12 residues. The germline gives CDR1 SGHTA, CDR2 FQGNSA. CDR3 bases: TGTGCCAGCAGCTCCGGCACAGATACGCAGTATTTT. Protein sequence: CASSSGTDTQYF.

V gene TRBV4-1 combines with J gene TRBJ2-7; D gene uncertain. The CDR3 has 15 amino acids. Deletions cut 6 bases from V and 0 bases from J, with 15 bases between. Germline values: CDR1 MGHRA, CDR2 YSYEKL. CDR3 residues: CASRRDNYGSYEQYF. The CDR3 DNA sequence: TGCGCCAGCAGACGCGACAACTACGGCTCCTACGAGCAGTACTTC.

This clone was seen more than once but under ten times. The J gene is TRBJ2-3, the V gene TRBV9; the match to TRBD2 covers 8 bases. CDR1 and CDR2 (germline): SGDLS, YYNGEE. Losses at the gene ends were 1 base for V and 2 bases for J; bases not matched to a gene: 3. The CDR3 contains 15 residues. CDR3 coding DNA: TGTGCCAGCAGCGTAACTAGCGGATACACAGATACGCAGTATTTT. Protein product: CASSVTSGYTDTQYF.

CDR3 residues: CASSLGHNYGYTF. The CDR3 bases are TGTGCCAGCAGCTTGGGTCATAACTATGGCTACACCTTC. The J gene is TRBJ1-2, the V gene TRBV5-4; D gene ambiguous. The CDR3 consists of 13 residues. Germline CDR1 reads SGHNT; CDR2 reads YYREEE (reference sequence). The ends were cut back, 0 bases at V and 1 base at J, with 4 bases in the middle.

The rearrangement links TRBV20-1 to TRBJ1-2; D gene uncertain. The germline CDR1 and CDR2 sequences are DFQATT and SNEGSKA (reference sequence). V lost 3 bases and J 7 bases, leaving 6 bases between the germline ends. There are 10 residues in the CDR3. Here the CDR3 reads CSASDRGYTF. The CDR3 DNA is TGCAGTGCTAGTGACCGTGGCTACACCTTC.

This clone has only one observation. CDR3 bases: TGTGCCAGCAGTGTGGGGGACAGGGGTCCCTATGGCTACACCTTC. Translation: CASSVGDRGPYGYTF. The chain combines TRBV6-5 with TRBJ1-2; 10 bases line up with TRBD1. Germline CDR1 and CDR2: MNHEY and SVGAGI. This CDR3 contains 15 residues. J gave up 4 bases and V 5 bases, and 7 bases lay outside the gene matches.

The chain has TRBV6-5 and TRBJ2-1; TRBD2 agrees at 8 bases. V was pared by 2 bases and J by 8 bases, with 8 bases of the junction left unmatched. The CDR3 loop spans 15 amino acids. Germline V gene lookup returns CDR1 MNHEY and CDR2 SVGAGI. CDR3 protein: CASSYGRGRSDEQFF. CDR3 sequence (DNA): TGTGCCAGCAGTTACGGGCGCGGGAGGAGCGATGAGCAGTTCTTC.

The chain has TRBV6-6 and TRBJ1-1; a possible D gene is TRBD1 (6 bases). The CDR3 consists of 15 residues. The ends were cut back, 7 bases at V and 5 bases at J, with 20 bases in the middle. The germline CDR1 and CDR2 sequences are MNHNY and SVGAGI (reference sequence). The CDR3 nucleotides read TGTGCCAGCATCGAATCACAGGGACGCAAAACTGAAGCTTTCTTT. It codes for CASIESQGRKTEAFF.

The chain has TRBV2 and TRBJ1-6; D remains unclear. Trimming left V 7 bases short and J 0 bases short, with 7 bases between. The CDR3 extends over 14 amino acids. The germline V gene encodes CDR1 SNHLY and CDR2 FYNNEI. The CDR3 DNA sequence: TGTGCCAGCAAGATAAGCTCCTATAATTCACCCCTCCACTTT. Amino acids: CASKISSYNSPLHF.

There are a few counts of this clone. The CDR3, as DNA: TGTGCCCTACAGGGGATGAACACTGAAGCTTTCTTT. It encodes CALQGMNTEAFF. This chain joins TRBV28 and TRBJ1-1; 7 bases are a match to TRBD1. The CDR3 covers 12 residues. J lost 0 bases, V lost 11 bases, and 3 bases had no gene match. CDR1 is MDHEN, CDR2 SYDVKM, per germline.

CDR3 nucleotides: TGTGCCAGCAGCTTCGGGACTAGCAATCAGCCCCAGCATTTT. Translating it yields CASSFGTSNQPQHF. This sequence joins TRBV5-6 and TRBJ1-5; the D gene is possibly TRBD1 (5 bases). The length of the CDR3 is 14 residues. Trimming pared 2 bases from V and 0 bases from J, leaving 6 bases between. Germline V gene data show CDR1 as SGHDT and CDR2 as YYEEEE.

The rearrangement joins TRBV7-3 to TRBJ1-1, with a tentative D call TRBD1 (5 bases). V dropped 1 base and J dropped 5 bases, with 11 bases sitting between them. The germline gives CDR1 SGHTA, CDR2 FQGTGA. The CDR3 consists of 14 residues. CDR3: CASSLNAGSTEAFF. In nucleotides, the CDR3 is TGTGCCAGCAGCTTAAACGCAGGGTCAACTGAAGCTTTCTTT.

Only a few counts were recorded for this clone. The chain combines TRBV4-3 with TRBJ1-2; 8 nucleotides align to TRBD1. CDR3 size: 14 residues. The ends lost 0 bases at V and 4 bases at J; junction bases unmatched: 1. The germline V gene encodes CDR1 LGHNA and CDR2 YSLEER. Written as DNA, the CDR3 is TGCGCCAGCAGCCAAGATGACAGGGGCTATGGCTACACCTTC. Its translation: CASSQDDRGYGYTF.

Comments on this clone: Other DNA sequences in the same sample also yield this CDR3. The V gene is TRBV5-1, the J gene TRBJ2-3; D not certain. The germline CDR1 and CDR2 sequences are SGHRS and YFSETQ. V lost 0 bases, J lost 3 bases, and 5 bases lay in between. The CDR3 consists of 13 residues. CDR3 DNA: TGCGCCAGCAGCTTGGAAGTAACAGATACGCAGTATTTT. This encodes CASSLEVTDTQYF.

The chain is built from TRBV5-1 and TRBJ2-2; perhaps TRBD2 as D (6 bases). In germline, CDR1 is SGHRS, CDR2 YFSETQ. V lost 7 bases, J lost 2 bases, and 12 bases lay in between. The CDR3 runs 14 residues. This chain's CDR3 is CASRTGTNTGELFF. The CDR3 DNA reads TGCGCCAGCCGCACCGGGACTAACACCGGGGAGCTGTTTTTT.

The rearrangement joins TRBV19 to TRBJ1-1; D unresolved. V was shortened by 8 bases and J by 1 base, with 14 bases between the two germline ends. CDR1 is LNHDA, CDR2 SQIVND, per germline (reference sequence). This CDR3 region has 14 residues. CDR3 DNA sequence: TGTGCCAGTTGCCAAGGCAACCGGAACACTGAAGCTTTCTTT. Translation gives CASCQGNRNTEAFF. The entire variable domain, with the rest obtained from reference TRBV19 and TRBJ1-1, is as follows: DGGITQSPKYLFRKEGQNVTLSCEQNLNHDAMYWYRQDPGQGLRLIYYSQIVNDFQKGDIAEGYSVSREKKESFPLTVTSAQKNPTAFYLCASCQGNRNTEAFFGQGTRLTVV.

This chain uses TRBV9 with TRBJ2-3; D gene ambiguous. V lost 3 bases and J lost 5, with 13 bases in between. The CDR3 spans 14 residues. Germline V gene data show CDR1 as SGDLS and CDR2 as YYNGEE. The CDR3 protein is CASSGGDPRDTQYF. For the CDR3, the DNA is TGTGCCAGCAGCGGAGGAGACCCCAGAGATACGCAGTATTTT. Combining the CDR3 with reference TRBV9 and TRBJ2-3 gives the whole variable domain DSGVTQTPKHLITATGQRVTLRCSPRSGDLSVYWYQQSLDQGLQFLIQYYNGEERAKGNILERFSAQQFPDLHSELNLSSLELGDSALYFCASSGGDPRDTQYFGPGTRLTVL.

This clone occurred a few times. This specimen includes other DNA sequences encoding the same CDR3. The rearrangement joins TRBV2 to TRBJ2-1; 8 nucleotides align to TRBD2. Trimming removed 5 bases from V and 2 bases from J; junction bases left unmatched: 5. The CDR3 extends over 15 amino acids. In germline, CDR1 is SNHLY, CDR2 FYNNEI. CDR3 sequence: CASSSLAGPYNEQFF. CDR3 nucleotides: TGTGCCAGCAGTAGTCTAGCGGGCCCCTACAATGAGCAGTTCTTC.

This clone was observed a handful of times. The genes are TRBV9 and TRBJ1-4; D call uncertain. Looked up from germline, CDR1 is SGDLS and CDR2 is YYNGEE. Trimming pared 0 bases from V and 5 bases from J, leaving 8 bases between. The CDR3 loop spans 14 amino acids. CDR3 loop: CASSVAAVNEKLFF. CDR3 sequence (DNA): TGTGCCAGCAGCGTAGCAGCAGTCAATGAAAAACTGTTTTTT.

The gene calls are TRBV6-5 and TRBJ2-7, with D possibly matching TRBD1 (6 bases). Trimming left V 10 bases short and J 3 bases short, with 16 bases between. CDR1 is MNHEY and CDR2 is SVGAGI in the germline V gene. The CDR3 consists of 13 residues. CDR3 sequence (DNA): TGTGCCACCGCGGCAGGGGTAAGCTACGAGCAGTACTTC. This encodes CATAAGVSYEQYF.